This TCR beta chain is from a study of shared clonotypes between healthy human individuals. Study-wide points: Generation probabilities were higher for clonotypes shared across all four sorted-subset donors than for unshared ones.

To note about this clone: Antigen: not known.

The V and J ends lost 4 bases and 3 bases respectively, with 16 bases between them. This CDR3 spans 15 amino acids. CDR1 and CDR2 (germline): SGHTA, FQGTGA. Some clones are missing from TCRdb's copy, which holds only in-frame ones; the method was immunoSEQ multiplex PCR. In the table there are millions of clones, more than 85% of which are singletons. The receptor's source is a man aged 18 to 29 in good health. Some clones in this sample may be carry-over from other donors' samples. This chain joins TRBV7-3 and TRBJ2-7, with a weak D call TRBD2 (7 bases). Sequencing used naive CD4+ T cells from PBMCs. The subset was: CD45RA+ positively selected. CDR3 coding DNA: TGTGCCAGCAGCTCTCGGGGGGCCCCACTCTACGAGCAGTACTTC. Its protein is CASSSRGAPLYEQYF. Supplemented by reference TRBV7-3 and TRBJ2-7, the full variable domain reads GAGVSQTPSNKVTEKGKYVELRCDPISGHTALYWYRQSLGQGPEFLIYFQGTGAADDSGLPNDRFFAVRPEGSVSTLKIQRTERGDSAVYLCASSSRGAPLYEQYFGPGTRLTVT.